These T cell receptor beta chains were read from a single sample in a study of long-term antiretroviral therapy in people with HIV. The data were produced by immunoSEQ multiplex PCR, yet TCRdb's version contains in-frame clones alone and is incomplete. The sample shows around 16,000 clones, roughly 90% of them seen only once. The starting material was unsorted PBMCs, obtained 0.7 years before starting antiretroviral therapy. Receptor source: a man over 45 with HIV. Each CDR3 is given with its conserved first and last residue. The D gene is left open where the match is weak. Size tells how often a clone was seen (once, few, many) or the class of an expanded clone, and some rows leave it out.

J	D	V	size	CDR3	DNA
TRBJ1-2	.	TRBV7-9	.	CASSLDINYGYTF	TGTGCCAGCAGCTTAGACATTAACTATGGCTACACCTTC
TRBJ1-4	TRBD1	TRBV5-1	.	CASSFLGQGAEKLFF	TGCGCCAGCAGCTTTCTGGGACAGGGGGCCGAAAAACTGTTTTTT
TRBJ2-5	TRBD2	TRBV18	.	CASSPSEAGGPLIKTQYF	TGTGCCAGCTCACCATCGGAAGCGGGGGGGCCTTTAATAAAGACCCAGTACTTC
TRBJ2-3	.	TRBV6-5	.	CASSSPGEDTQYF	TGTGCCAGCAGTTCCCCGGGGGAGGATACGCAGTATTTT
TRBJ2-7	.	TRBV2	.	CASTTGSVREQYF	TGTGCCAGCACTACAGGGTCGGTTCGGGAGCAGTACTTC
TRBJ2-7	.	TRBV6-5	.	CASSYSRFGGGYEQYF	TGTGCCAGCAGTTACTCGCGCTTTGGAGGTGGTTACGAGCAGTACTTC
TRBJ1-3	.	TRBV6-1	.	CASSERPAGNTIYF	TGTGCCAGCAGTGAACGCCCGGCTGGAAACACCATATATTTT
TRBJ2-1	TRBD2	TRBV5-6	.	CASSLLAGDSYNEQFF	TGTGCCAGCAGTCTTTTAGCGGGGGATTCCTACAATGAGCAGTTCTTC
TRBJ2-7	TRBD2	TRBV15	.	CATSRGGTSGYEQYF	TGTGCCACCAGCAGAGGTGGGACTAGCGGTTACGAGCAGTACTTC
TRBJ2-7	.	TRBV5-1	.	CASQIGTGSYEQYF	TGCGCCAGCCAGATTGGGACTGGCTCCTACGAGCAGTACTTC
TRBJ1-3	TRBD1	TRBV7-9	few	CASRTTGNSGNTIYF	TGTGCCAGCAGAACGACAGGGAACTCTGGAAACACCATATATTTT
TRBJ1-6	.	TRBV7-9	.	CASSLASGGPRDHFSPLHF	TGTGCCAGCAGCTTAGCTTCGGGGGGGCCCAGGGATCATTTTTCACCCCTCCACTTT
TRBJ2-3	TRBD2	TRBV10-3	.	CAINPGLAPTDTQYF	TGTGCCATCAATCCGGGACTAGCGCCGACAGATACGCAGTATTTT
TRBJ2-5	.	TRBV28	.	CASNMGATFWETQYF	TGTGCCAGCAACATGGGGGCCACTTTTTGGGAGACCCAGTACTTC
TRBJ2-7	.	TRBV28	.	CASSLGAPGNYEQYF	TGTGCCAGCAGTTTAGGGGCACCGGGGAACTACGAGCAGTACTTC
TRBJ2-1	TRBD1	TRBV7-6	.	CASSLGQGRDEQFF	TGTGCCAGCAGCTTGGGACAGGGTCGAGATGAGCAGTTCTTC
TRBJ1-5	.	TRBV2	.	CASGAGRNQPQHF	TGTGCCAGCGGGGCAGGGAGGAATCAGCCCCAGCATTTT
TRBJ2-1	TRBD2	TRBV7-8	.	CASSSGLAAYNEQFF	TGTGCCAGCAGCTCTGGACTAGCGGCTTACAATGAGCAGTTCTTC
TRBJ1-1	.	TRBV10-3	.	CAISEPGQMNTEAFF	TGTGCCATCAGTGAACCAGGACAGATGAACACTGAAGCTTTCTTT
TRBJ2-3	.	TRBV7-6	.	CASSLTWSTDTQYF	TGTGCCAGCAGCTTAACGTGGAGCACAGATACGCAGTATTTT
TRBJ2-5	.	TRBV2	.	CASKVYPQGSQYF	TGTGCCAGCAAAGTTTACCCCCAGGGGTCCCAGTACTTC
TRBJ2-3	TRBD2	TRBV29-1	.	CSVSGLAVPMISDTQYF	TGCAGCGTTTCGGGACTAGCGGTCCCCATGATATCAGATACGCAGTATTTT
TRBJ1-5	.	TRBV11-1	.	CASSLEEAQPQHF	TGTGCCAGCAGCTTAGAGGAGGCGCAGCCCCAGCATTTT
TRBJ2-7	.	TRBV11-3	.	CASSSGGGEQYF	TGTGCCAGCAGCTCAGGAGGGGGCGAGCAGTACTTC
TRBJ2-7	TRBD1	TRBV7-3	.	CASSSGTASYEQYF	TGTGCCAGCAGCTCGGGGACAGCTTCCTACGAGCAGTACTTC
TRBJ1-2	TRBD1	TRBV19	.	CASSDSGTGGPTGGYTF	TGTGCCAGTAGTGACTCCGGGACAGGGGGGCCCACTGGAGGCTACACCTTC
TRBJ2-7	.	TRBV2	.	CASRAASTYEQYF	TGTGCCAGCCGAGCGGCCTCAACCTACGAGCAGTACTTC
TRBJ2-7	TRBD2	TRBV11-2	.	CASSPGLAGPYEQYF	TGTGCCAGCAGCCCCGGACTAGCGGGGCCCTACGAGCAGTACTTC
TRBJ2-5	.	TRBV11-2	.	CASSFPGQETQYF	TGTGCCAGCAGCTTTCCAGGCCAAGAGACCCAGTACTTC
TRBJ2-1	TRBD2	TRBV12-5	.	CASGKTGLADTGDSSYNEQFF	TGTGCTAGTGGAAAGACAGGACTAGCGGATACCGGGGACAGCTCCTACAATGAGCAGTTCTTC
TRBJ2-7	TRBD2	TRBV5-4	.	CASSPPRLAGAYEQYF	TGTGCCAGCAGCCCTCCCAGGCTAGCGGGAGCTTACGAGCAGTACTTC
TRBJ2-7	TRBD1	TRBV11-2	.	CASSLEWTGPYEQYF	TGTGCCAGCAGCTTAGAATGGACAGGTCCTTACGAGCAGTACTTC
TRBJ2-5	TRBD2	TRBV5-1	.	CASSLDGTSGRRKETQYF	TGCGCCAGCAGCTTGGACGGGACTAGCGGGAGAAGGAAAGAGACCCAGTACTTC
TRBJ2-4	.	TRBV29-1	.	CSVGWAENIQYF	TGCAGCGTTGGATGGGCAGAAAACATTCAGTACTTC
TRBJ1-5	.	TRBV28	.	CASSSPGEPGQPQHF	TGTGCCAGCAGTTCCCCAGGGGAACCAGGTCAGCCCCAGCATTTT
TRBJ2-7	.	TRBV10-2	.	CASGALYEQYF	TGCGCCAGCGGGGCACTCTACGAGCAGTACTTC
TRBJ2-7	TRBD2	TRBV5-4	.	CASASGPNPSYEQYF	TGTGCCAGCGCTAGCGGGCCCAATCCCTCCTACGAGCAGTACTTC
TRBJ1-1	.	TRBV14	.	CASSQDWRGTEAFF	TGTGCCAGCAGCCAAGATTGGCGGGGAACTGAAGCTTTCTTT
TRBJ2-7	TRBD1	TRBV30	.	CAWTEPGQGSYEQYF	TGTGCCTGGACGGAACCGGGACAGGGGTCCTACGAGCAGTACTTC
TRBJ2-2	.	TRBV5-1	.	CASSLGGQGPTGELFF	TGCGCCAGCAGCTTGGGGGGGCAGGGTCCCACCGGGGAGCTGTTTTTT
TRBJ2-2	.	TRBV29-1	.	CSANLNTGELFF	TGCAGCGCGAACTTGAACACCGGGGAGCTGTTTTTT
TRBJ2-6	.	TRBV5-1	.	CASSLVGLRSGANVLTF	TGCGCCAGCAGCTTGGTAGGGTTGCGCTCTGGGGCCAACGTCCTGACTTTC
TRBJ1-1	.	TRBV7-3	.	CASSLPKGANTEAFF	TGTGCCAGCAGCCTACCTAAGGGCGCGAACACTGAAGCTTTCTTT
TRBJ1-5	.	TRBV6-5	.	CASSFYFGHSNQPQHF	TGTGCCAGCAGTTTTTACTTTGGCCATAGCAATCAGCCCCAGCATTTT
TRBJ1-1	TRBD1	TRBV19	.	CASSPRQGWGNTEAFF	TGTGCCAGTAGTCCCCGACAGGGGTGGGGGAACACTGAAGCTTTCTTT
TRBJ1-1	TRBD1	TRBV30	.	CAWRGTVNTEAFF	TGTGCCTGGAGAGGGACAGTGAACACTGAAGCTTTCTTT
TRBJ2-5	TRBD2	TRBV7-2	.	CASSSRTSRETQYF	TGTGCCAGCAGCTCCAGGACTAGTCGGGAGACCCAGTACTTC
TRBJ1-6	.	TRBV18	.	CASSPPTGGYNSPLHF	TGTGCCAGCTCACCACCGACGGGGGGTTATAATTCACCCCTCCACTTT
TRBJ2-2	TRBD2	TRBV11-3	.	CASSLGLADTGELFF	TGTGCCAGCAGCTTGGGACTAGCTGACACCGGGGAGCTGTTTTTT
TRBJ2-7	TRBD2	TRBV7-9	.	CASSLTAGVNEQYF	TGTGCCAGCAGCTTAACAGCGGGAGTGAACGAGCAGTACTTC
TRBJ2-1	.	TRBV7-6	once	CASSLGHPNYNEQFF	TGTGCCAGCAGCTTAGGCCACCCGAACTACAATGAGCAGTTCTTC
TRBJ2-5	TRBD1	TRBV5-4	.	CASSLVVGQGPQYF	TGTGCCAGCAGCTTGGTAGTGGGACAGGGGCCCCAGTACTTC
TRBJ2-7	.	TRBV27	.	CASSPLGLTYEQYF	TGTGCCAGCAGTCCTCTCGGGTTAACCTACGAGCAGTACTTC
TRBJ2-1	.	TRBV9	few	CASSYYNEQFF	TGTGCCAGCAGCTACTACAATGAGCAGTTCTTC
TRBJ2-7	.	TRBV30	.	CAWGPPHEQYF	TGTGCCTGGGGCCCCCCCCACGAGCAGTACTTC